The next 21 T cell receptor beta chains were all read from a single sample in a study of blood T cell repertoires in COVID-19. Only in-frame clones appear in the TCRdb table, and some are missing; sequencing was by immunoSEQ multiplex PCR. The sample shows approximately 270,000 clones, approximately 89% of them seen only once. The material sequenced was peripheral blood. Source of these receptors: a woman aged 30 to 39 with COVID-19, enrolled during active disease.

The V call is TRBV7-9, the J call TRBJ2-3; no definite D call. The CDR3 is made up of 15 amino acids. V lost 3 bases and J 2 bases, leaving 12 bases between the germline ends. Germline V gives CDR1 SEHNR, CDR2 FQNEAQ (reference sequence). CDR3 residues: CASSFDTPITDTQYF. In DNA, the CDR3 is TGTGCCAGCAGCTTTGACACCCCCATCACAGATACGCAGTATTTT.

The chain is built from TRBV5-1 and TRBJ2-1, with D uncertain. V dropped 6 bases and J dropped 3 bases, with 7 bases sitting between them. The length of the CDR3 is 12 residues. CDR1 SGHRS and CDR2 YFSETQ come from the germline V gene. The CDR3, as DNA: TGCGCCAGCATGGCCAGCTACAATGAGCAGTTCTTC. As protein: CASMASYNEQFF.

The chain employs TRBV27 and TRBJ2-3, with a tentative D call TRBD1 (6 bases). This CDR3 comprises 15 residues. V dropped 5 bases and J dropped 0 bases, with 12 bases sitting between them. Germline V gene data show CDR1 as MNHEY and CDR2 as SMNVEV (reference sequence). CDR3 in DNA: TGTGCCAGCAGTCGACAGGCCTTTAGCACAGATACGCAGTATTTT. The encoded protein is CASSRQAFSTDTQYF.

The chain has TRBV4-1 and TRBJ2-7, with 7 bases fitting TRBD1. This CDR3 region has 16 residues. J gave up 6 bases and V 0 bases, and 11 bases lay outside the gene matches. Germline V gives CDR1 MGHRA, CDR2 YSYEKL. The CDR3 spells CASSQDLKGATGEQYF. For the CDR3, the DNA is TGCGCCAGCAGCCAAGATCTTAAGGGGGCGACGGGCGAGCAGTACTTC.

The gene calls are TRBV5-4 and TRBJ2-7; D might be TRBD1 (6 bases). The length of the CDR3 is 13 residues. V was cut by 2 bases and J by 3 bases, with 9 bases left in between. Per germline, CDR1 SGHNT and CDR2 YYREEE (reference sequence). The CDR3 here is CASSFRDNYEQYF. The CDR3 region has the DNA TGTGCCAGCAGCTTCCGGGACAACTACGAGCAGTACTTC.

This clone occurred once. The chain has TRBV7-5 and TRBJ1-3; the table's TRBD1 call for D was not verified on the DNA. TRBV7-5 is a known pseudogene. The CDR3 covers 16 residues. DNA of the CDR3: TGTGCCAGAAGCTTACACCGGACAGGGAATGGAAACACCATATATTTT. This codes for CARSLHRTGNGNTIYF.

The chain carries TRBV19 and TRBJ2-3; 13 nucleotides match TRBD2. Per the germline V gene, CDR1 is LNHDA and CDR2 is SQIVND (reference sequence). CDR3 size: 15 residues. J was trimmed by 5 bases and V by 6 bases; bases with no gene match: 5. In DNA, the CDR3 is TGTGCCAGTAGATCCCGGACTAGCGGGAGAGATACGCAGTATTTT. Translating gives CASRSRTSGRDTQYF.

The chain recombines TRBV3-1 (or the pseudogene TRBV3-2) with TRBJ2-6; D gene unclear. With 0 bases removed from V and 2 bases from J, the gap between germline ends came to 8 bases. Germline loops: CDR1 LGHDT, CDR2 YNNKEL (reference sequence). The CDR3 extends over 16 amino acids. The CDR3: CASSQESGPGANVLTF. The CDR3 nucleotides are TGTGCCAGCAGCCAAGAGTCAGGCCCTGGGGCCAACGTCCTGACTTTC.

This rearrangement joins TRBV5-4 to TRBJ2-7; 8 bases are a match to TRBD2. The J segment lost 6 bases and the V segment lost 0 bases, leaving 5 bases of the junction unmatched. CDR1 is SGHNT and CDR2 is YYREEE in the germline V gene (reference sequence). This CDR3 is built from 14 residues. CDR3 loop: CASSLGTSFREQYV. DNA of the CDR3: TGTGCCAGCAGCTTGGGGACTAGCTTCCGCGAGCAGTACGTC.

This chain connects TRBV12-3 or TRBV12-4 to TRBJ1-2; D uncertain. CDR3 length: 12 residues. The V and J ends lost 8 bases and 8 bases respectively, with 15 bases between them. DNA of the CDR3: TGTGCCAGCGGGGAGAGGGTCGGGGGCTACACCTTC. Its translation is CASGERVGGYTF.

The rearrangement uses TRBV25-1 and TRBJ1-1; TRBD1 matches 7 bases. The CDR3 has 15 amino acids. V lost 4 bases, J lost 1 base, and 6 bases stayed unmatched. CDR1 and CDR2 from the germline V gene are MGHDK and SYGVNS. The CDR3 region is CASSGYRGQNTEAFF. The CDR3, as DNA: TGTGCCAGCAGTGGATACAGGGGACAGAACACTGAAGCTTTCTTT.

In its sample, this clone was seen once. This sequence joins TRBV30 and TRBJ2-5, with D maybe TRBD2 (7 bases). Trimming cost V 7 bases and J 5 bases, with 14 bases left between them. The germline CDR1 and CDR2 sequences are GTSNPN and SVGIG (reference sequence). The CDR3 consists of 12 residues. CDR3 coding DNA: TGTGCCTTAGGGGGAGGGGGGGAGACCCAGTACTTC. Residues: CALGGGGETQYF. Supplemented by reference TRBV30 and TRBJ2-5, the full variable domain reads SQTIHQWPATLVQPVGSPLSLECTVEGTSNPNLYWYRQAAGRGLQLLFYSVGIGQISSEVPQNLSASRPQDRQFILSSKKLLLSDSGFYLCALGGGGETQYFGPGTRLLVL.

This rearrangement joins TRBV3-1 (or the pseudogene TRBV3-2) to TRBJ2-1; 9 nucleotides match TRBD2. The CDR3 runs 17 residues. From germline, CDR1 is LGHDT and CDR2 YNNKEL (reference sequence). V lost 4 bases to trimming and J lost 2 bases; unmatched junction nucleotides: 9. The CDR3 DNA sequence: TGTGCCAGCAGCCGGGATAGCGGGGGACCTCCCTACAATGAGCAGTTCTTC. Translating gives CASSRDSGGPPYNEQFF.

The genes are TRBV19 and TRBJ1-5; maybe TRBD1 (5 bases). Trimming pared 3 bases from V and 2 bases from J, leaving 11 bases between. This CDR3 spans 15 amino acids. The germline CDR1 and CDR2 sequences are LNHDA and SQIVND (reference sequence). The CDR3 DNA is TGTGCCAGTAGTATTGTGGGGGGTCGCAATCAGCCCCAGCATTTT. This gives the protein CASSIVGGRNQPQHF.

The chain recombines TRBV19 with TRBJ1-5; 8 nucleotides line up with TRBD1. Germline trimming cut 5 bases from V and 6 bases from J; bases unmatched to any gene: 9. Germline values: CDR1 LNHDA, CDR2 SQIVND (reference sequence). The CDR3 totals 15 residues. CDR3: CASSPRTGQGQPQHF. In DNA, the CDR3 is TGTGCCAGTAGTCCCCGGACAGGGCAGGGTCAGCCCCAGCATTTT. Complete variable domain (other parts from reference TRBV19 and TRBJ1-5): DGGITQSPKYLFRKEGQNVTLSCEQNLNHDAMYWYRQDPGQGLRLIYYSQIVNDFQKGDIAEGYSVSREKKESFPLTVTSAQKNPTAFYLCASSPRTGQGQPQHFGDGTRLSIL.

The gene calls are TRBV7-2 and TRBJ2-5; TRBD1 matches at 9 bases. The CDR3 consists of 17 residues. Germline V CDR1 and CDR2: SGHTA, FQGNSA. The V gene end was trimmed by 4 bases and the J gene end by 0 bases; junction bases not matched to a gene: 9. Here the CDR3 reads CASSSGQGAKYQETQYF. In DNA form, the CDR3 reads TGTGCCAGCAGCTCGGGACAGGGCGCAAAGTACCAAGAGACCCAGTACTTC.

This clone came up once. Here the CDR3 reads CASRGKRETQYF. The DNA of the CDR3 is TGTGCCAGCAGGGGAAAGCGGGAGACCCAGTACTTC. The chain links TRBV2 to TRBJ2-5; D perhaps matches TRBD2 (5 bases). CDR1 is SNHLY, CDR2 FYNNEI, per germline. The germline V and J ends were trimmed by 6 bases and 5 bases, with 10 bases remaining between them. The CDR3 spans 12 residues.

The chain employs TRBV4-1 and TRBJ2-1, with a tentative D call TRBD2 (5 bases). The CDR3 is 15 amino acids. The germline V and J ends were trimmed by 4 bases and 0 bases, with 10 bases remaining between them. Per the germline V gene, CDR1 is MGHRA and CDR2 is YSYEKL. CDR3 DNA: TGCGCCAGCAGCCCATGGGAGAGCTCCTACAATGAGCAGTTCTTC. This gives the protein CASSPWESSYNEQFF.

The V and J genes are TRBV24-1 and TRBJ2-1; TRBD2 matches 7 bases. The CDR3 has 15 amino acids. Germline assignment: CDR1 KGHDR and CDR2 SFDVKD. V trimming: 4 bases; J trimming: 0 bases; junction bases outside the gene matches: 2. Here the CDR3 reads CATSDERGSYNEQFF. CDR3 nucleotides: TGTGCCACCAGTGACGAGCGGGGCTCCTACAATGAGCAGTTCTTC.

The rearrangement joins TRBV11-2 to TRBJ2-2; TRBD2 matches 7 bases. Losses at the gene ends were 4 bases for V and 3 bases for J; bases not matched to a gene: 8. Germline V gene lookup returns CDR1 SGHAT and CDR2 FQNNGV. This CDR3 has 16 amino acids. CDR3 coding DNA: TGTGCCAGCAGCTCCCTACGACTAGCCTACACCGGGGAGCTGTTTTTT. Its protein product is CASSSLRLAYTGELFF. The entire variable domain, with the rest obtained from reference TRBV11-2 and TRBJ2-2, is as follows: EAGVAQSPRYKIIEKRQSVAFWCNPISGHATLYWYQQILGQGPKLLIQFQNNGVVDDSQLPKDRFSAERLKGVDSTLKIQPAKLEDSAVYLCASSSLRLAYTGELFFGEGSRLTVL.

The chain uses TRBV6-5 and TRBJ2-3; 8 positions agree with TRBD1. The CDR3 contains 13 residues. Germline V lookup: CDR1 MNHEY, CDR2 SVGAGI. Trimming at V came to 10 bases and at J to 5 bases, leaving 8 bases not matched to a gene. The CDR3 protein is CATDRGSGDTQYF. The CDR3 region has the DNA TGTGCCACCGACAGGGGTTCAGGAGATACGCAGTATTTT.